This TCR beta chain was identified during a study of blood T cell repertoires in COVID-19. Overall study: COVID-19 samples from acute and convalescent phases originated in the United States, Italy and Spain. T cells, B-cell-depleted T cells, or PBMCs supplied cDNA or gDNA.

As handled by the study authors: The assay estimated nucleated cells by amplifying reference gene primers. Method: immunoSEQ multiplex PCR; TCRdb's copy keeps in-frame clones and lacks some. For V, J and clone size, that table is used; D and trimming come from the DNA. The table shows roughly 100,000 clones, with over 85% occurring only once. This CDR3 contains 15 residues. Germline CDR1 and CDR2: MNHEY and SVGAGI. The V end was cut by 0 bases, the J end by 8 bases, with 14 bases between. The specimen sequenced was peripheral blood. The sequence was collected from a woman at least 80 years old in a cohort sampled during active COVID-19. V and J are TRBV6-5 and TRBJ2-1; maybe TRBD2 (6 bases). The CDR3 loop reads CASSYSVGGVDEQFF. In DNA, the CDR3 is TGTGCCAGCAGTTACTCGGTAGGAGGGGTCGATGAGCAGTTCTTC.